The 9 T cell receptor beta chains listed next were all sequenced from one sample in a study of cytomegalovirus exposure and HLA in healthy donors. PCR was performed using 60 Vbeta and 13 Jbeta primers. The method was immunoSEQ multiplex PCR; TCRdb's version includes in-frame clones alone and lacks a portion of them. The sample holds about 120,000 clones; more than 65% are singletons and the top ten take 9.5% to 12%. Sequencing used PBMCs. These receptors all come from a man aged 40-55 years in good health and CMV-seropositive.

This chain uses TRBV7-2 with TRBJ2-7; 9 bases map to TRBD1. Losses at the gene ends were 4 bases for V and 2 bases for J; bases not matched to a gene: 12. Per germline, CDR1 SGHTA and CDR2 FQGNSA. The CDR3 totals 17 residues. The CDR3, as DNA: TGTGCCAGCAGCTCACCCACGGGACAGGGCCGTACCTACGAGCAGTACTTC. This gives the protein CASSSPTGQGRTYEQYF.

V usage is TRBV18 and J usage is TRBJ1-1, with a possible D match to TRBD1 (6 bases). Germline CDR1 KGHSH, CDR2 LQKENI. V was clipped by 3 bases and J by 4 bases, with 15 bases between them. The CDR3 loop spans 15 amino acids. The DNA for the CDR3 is TGTGCCAGCTCACCCCGGCAGGGGTGGAGCACTGAAGCTTTCTTT. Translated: CASSPRQGWSTEAFF. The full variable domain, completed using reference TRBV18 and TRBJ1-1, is NAGVMQNPRHLVRRRGQEARLRCSPMKGHSHVYWYRQLPEEGLKFMVYLQKENIIDESGMPKERFSAEFPKEGPSILRIQQVVRGDSAAYFCASSPRQGWSTEAFFGQGTRLTVV.

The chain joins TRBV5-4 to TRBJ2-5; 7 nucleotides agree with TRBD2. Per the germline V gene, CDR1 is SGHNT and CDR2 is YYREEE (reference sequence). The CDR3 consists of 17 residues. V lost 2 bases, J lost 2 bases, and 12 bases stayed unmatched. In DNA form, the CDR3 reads TGTGCCAGCAGCTTAGTCGGCGGGGGTAGGGAGCAAGAGACCCAGTACTTC. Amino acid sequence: CASSLVGGGREQETQYF.

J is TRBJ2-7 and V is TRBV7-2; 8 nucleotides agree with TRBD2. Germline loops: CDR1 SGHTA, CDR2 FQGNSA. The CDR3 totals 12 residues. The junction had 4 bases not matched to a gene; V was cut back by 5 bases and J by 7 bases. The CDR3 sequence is CASSILAGEQYF. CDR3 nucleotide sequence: TGTGCCAGCAGCATCTTAGCGGGGGAGCAGTACTTC.

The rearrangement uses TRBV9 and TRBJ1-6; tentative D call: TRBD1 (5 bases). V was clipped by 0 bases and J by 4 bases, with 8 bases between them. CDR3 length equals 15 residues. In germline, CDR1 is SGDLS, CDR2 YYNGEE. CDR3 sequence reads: CASSVVDNYNSPLHF. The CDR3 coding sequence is TGTGCCAGCAGCGTAGTGGACAATTATAATTCACCCCTCCACTTT. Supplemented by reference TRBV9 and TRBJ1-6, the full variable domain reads DSGVTQTPKHLITATGQRVTLRCSPRSGDLSVYWYQQSLDQGLQFLIQYYNGEERAKGNILERFSAQQFPDLHSELNLSSLELGDSALYFCASSVVDNYNSPLHFGNGTRLTVT.

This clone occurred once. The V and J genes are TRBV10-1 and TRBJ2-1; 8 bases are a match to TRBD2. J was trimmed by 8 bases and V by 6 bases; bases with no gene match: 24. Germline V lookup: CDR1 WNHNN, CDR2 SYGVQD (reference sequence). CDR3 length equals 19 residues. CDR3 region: CASRVPGKFPGGRIDEQFF. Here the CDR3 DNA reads TGCGCCAGCAGGGTCCCCGGAAAATTTCCGGGGGGGCGGATCGATGAGCAGTTCTTC.

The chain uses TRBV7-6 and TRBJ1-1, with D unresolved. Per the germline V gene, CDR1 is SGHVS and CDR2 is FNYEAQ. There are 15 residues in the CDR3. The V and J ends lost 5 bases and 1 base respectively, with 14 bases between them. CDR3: CASSTSRGRNTEAFF. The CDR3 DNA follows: TGTGCCAGCAGCACTTCCAGAGGAAGGAACACTGAAGCTTTCTTT.

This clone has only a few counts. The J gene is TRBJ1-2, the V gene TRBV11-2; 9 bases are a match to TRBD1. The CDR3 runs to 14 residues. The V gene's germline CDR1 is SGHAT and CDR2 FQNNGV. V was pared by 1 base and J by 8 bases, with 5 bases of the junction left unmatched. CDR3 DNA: TGTGCCAGCAGCTTAGTTGGACAGGGGATGGGCTACACCTTC. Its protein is CASSLVGQGMGYTF.

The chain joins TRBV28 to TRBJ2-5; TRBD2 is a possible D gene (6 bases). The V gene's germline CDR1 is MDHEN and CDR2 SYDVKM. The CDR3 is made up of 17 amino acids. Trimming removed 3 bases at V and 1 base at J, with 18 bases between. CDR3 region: CASSFPWGIGGQETQYF. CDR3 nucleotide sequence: TGTGCCAGCAGTTTCCCCTGGGGGATCGGGGGCCAAGAGACCCAGTACTTC. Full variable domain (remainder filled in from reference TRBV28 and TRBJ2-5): DVKVTQSSRYLVKRTGEKVFLECVQDMDHENMFWYRQDPGLGLRLIYFSYDVKMKEKGDIPEGYSVSREKKERFSLILESASTNQTSMYLCASSFPWGIGGQETQYFGPGTRLLVL.